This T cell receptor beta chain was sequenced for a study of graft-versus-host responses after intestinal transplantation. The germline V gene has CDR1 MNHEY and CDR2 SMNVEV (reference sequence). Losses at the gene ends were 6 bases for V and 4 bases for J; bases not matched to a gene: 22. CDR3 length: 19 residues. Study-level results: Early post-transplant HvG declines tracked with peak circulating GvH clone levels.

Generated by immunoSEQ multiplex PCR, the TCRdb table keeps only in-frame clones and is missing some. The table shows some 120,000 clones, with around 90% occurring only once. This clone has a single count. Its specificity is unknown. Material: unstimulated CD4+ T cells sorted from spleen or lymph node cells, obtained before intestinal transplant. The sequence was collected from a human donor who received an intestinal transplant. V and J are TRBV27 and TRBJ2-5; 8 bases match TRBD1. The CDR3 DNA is TGTGCCAGCAGCTCAACCCCCCCCCTTACAGGGGGTGGGCGAGAGACCCAGTACTTC. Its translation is CASSSTPPLTGGGRETQYF.